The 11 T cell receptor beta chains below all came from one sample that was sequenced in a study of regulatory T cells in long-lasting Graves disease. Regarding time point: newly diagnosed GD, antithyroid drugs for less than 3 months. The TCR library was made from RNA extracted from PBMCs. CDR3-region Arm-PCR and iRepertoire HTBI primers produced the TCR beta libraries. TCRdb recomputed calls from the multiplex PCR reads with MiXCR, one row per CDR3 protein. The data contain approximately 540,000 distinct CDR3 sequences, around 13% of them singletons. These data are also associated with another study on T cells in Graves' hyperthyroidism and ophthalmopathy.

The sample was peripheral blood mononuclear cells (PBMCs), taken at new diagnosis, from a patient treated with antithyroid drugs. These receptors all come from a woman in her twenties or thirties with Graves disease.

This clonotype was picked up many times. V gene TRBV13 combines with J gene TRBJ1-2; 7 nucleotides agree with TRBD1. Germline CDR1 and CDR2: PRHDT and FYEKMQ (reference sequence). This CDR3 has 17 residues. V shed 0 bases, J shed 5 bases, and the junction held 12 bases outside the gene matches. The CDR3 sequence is CASSLGQGFGITYGYTF. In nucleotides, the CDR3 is TGTGCCAGCAGCTTAGGACAGGGGTTTGGAATAACTTATGGCTACACCTTC.

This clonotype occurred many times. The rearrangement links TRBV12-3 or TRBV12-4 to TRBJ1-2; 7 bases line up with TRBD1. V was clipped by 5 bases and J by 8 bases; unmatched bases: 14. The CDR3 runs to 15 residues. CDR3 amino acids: CASSITGTATRGYTF. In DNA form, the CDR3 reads TGTGCCAGCAGTATCACCGGGACAGCCACTCGGGGCTACACCTTC.

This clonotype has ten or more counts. The chain's CDR3 is CASSEAYGLIQYF. CDR3 nucleotides: TGTGCCAGCAGTGAAGCCTACGGACTTATTCAGTACTTC. The V gene is TRBV2, the J gene TRBJ2-4; perhaps TRBD2 as D (5 bases). Germline CDR1 and CDR2: SNHLY and FYNNEI. The ends were cut back, 0 bases at V and 10 bases at J, with 10 bases in the middle. The CDR3 covers 13 residues.

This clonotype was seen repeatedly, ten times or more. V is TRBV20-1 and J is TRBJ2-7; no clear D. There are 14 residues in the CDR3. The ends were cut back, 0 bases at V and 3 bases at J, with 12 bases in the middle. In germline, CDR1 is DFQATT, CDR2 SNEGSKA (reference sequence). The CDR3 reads CSARDVKGVYEQYF. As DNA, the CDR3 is TGCAGTGCTAGAGATGTGAAGGGCGTCTACGAGCAGTACTTC.

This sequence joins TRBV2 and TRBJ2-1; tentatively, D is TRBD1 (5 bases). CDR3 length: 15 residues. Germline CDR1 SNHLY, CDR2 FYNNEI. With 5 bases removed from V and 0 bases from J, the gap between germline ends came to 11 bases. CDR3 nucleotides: TGTGCCAGCAGTTACATCGACAGCTCCTACAATGAGCAGTTCTTC. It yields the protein CASSYIDSSYNEQFF.

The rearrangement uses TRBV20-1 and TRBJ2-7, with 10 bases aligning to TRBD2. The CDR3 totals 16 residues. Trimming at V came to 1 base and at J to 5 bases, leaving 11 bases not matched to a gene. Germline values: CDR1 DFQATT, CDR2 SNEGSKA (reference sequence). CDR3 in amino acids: CSARGGTSGTPDEQYF. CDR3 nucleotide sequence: TGCAGTGCTAGAGGAGGAACTAGCGGGACTCCTGACGAGCAGTACTTC.

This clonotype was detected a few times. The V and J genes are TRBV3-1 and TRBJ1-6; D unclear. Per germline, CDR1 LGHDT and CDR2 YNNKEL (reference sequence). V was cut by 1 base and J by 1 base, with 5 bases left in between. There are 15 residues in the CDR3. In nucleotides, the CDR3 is TGTGCCAGCAGCCAAGTTGGTTCCTATAATTCACCCCTCCACTTT. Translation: CASSQVGSYNSPLHF.

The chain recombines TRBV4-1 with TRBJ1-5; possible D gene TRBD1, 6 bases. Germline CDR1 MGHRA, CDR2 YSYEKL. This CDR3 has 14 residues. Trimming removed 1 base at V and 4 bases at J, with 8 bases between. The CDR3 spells CASSQGQENQPQHF. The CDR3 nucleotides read TGCGCCAGCAGCCAAGGACAGGAGAATCAGCCCCAGCATTTT.

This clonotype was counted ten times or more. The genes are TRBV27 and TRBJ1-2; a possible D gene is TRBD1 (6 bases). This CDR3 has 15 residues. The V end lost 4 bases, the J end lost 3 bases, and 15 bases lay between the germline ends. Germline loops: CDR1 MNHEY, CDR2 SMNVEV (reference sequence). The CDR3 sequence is CASSSQGFHDYGYTF. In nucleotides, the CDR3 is TGTGCCAGCAGTTCACAGGGTTTCCACGACTATGGCTACACCTTC.

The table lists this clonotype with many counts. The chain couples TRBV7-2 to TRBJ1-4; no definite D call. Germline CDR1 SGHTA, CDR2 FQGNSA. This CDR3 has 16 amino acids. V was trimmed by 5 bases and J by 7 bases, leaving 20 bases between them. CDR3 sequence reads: CASSPRSTRGPEKLFF. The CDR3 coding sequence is TGTGCCAGCAGCCCCCGGTCCACCCGTGGCCCTGAAAAACTGTTTTTT.

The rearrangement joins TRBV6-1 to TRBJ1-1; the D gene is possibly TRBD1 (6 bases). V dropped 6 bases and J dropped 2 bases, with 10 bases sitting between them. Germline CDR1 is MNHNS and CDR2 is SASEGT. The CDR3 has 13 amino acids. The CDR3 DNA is TGTGCCAGCAGAGGGGGGAGCAACACTGAAGCTTTCTTT. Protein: CASRGGSNTEAFF.